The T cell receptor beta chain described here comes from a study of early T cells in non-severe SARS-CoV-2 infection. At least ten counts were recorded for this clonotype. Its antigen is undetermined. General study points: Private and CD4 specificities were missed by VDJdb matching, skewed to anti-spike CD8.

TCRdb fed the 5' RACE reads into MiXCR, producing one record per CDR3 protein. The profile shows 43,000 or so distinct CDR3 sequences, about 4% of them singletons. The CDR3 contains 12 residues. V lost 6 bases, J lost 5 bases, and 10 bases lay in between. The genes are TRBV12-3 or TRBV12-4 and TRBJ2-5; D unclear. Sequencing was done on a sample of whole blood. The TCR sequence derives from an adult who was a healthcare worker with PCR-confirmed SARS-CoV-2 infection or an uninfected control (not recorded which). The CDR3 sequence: CASRRRDETQYF. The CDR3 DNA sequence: TGTGCCAGCAGGCGAAGGGATGAGACCCAGTACTTC.